Listed below are T cell receptor beta chains from one sample, sequenced in a study of neurological immune-mediated disorders. One entry per CDR3 protein, called by TCRdb with MiXCR from the 5' RACE reads. The table has tens of thousands of distinct CDR3 sequences, roughly 4.7% seen once. Sequencing was performed on PBMCs. These receptors were taken from a woman in her twenties or thirties with multiple sclerosis. Both conserved end residues are trimmed from each CDR3.

v_gene,j_gene,CDR3aa
TRBV28,TRBJ2-7,ASTVDFGTGKGEQY
TRBV5-1,TRBJ2-6,ASSLDRDRGGSGANVLT
TRBV3-1,TRBJ2-7,ASSQVPGGNEQY
TRBV7-2,TRBJ2-1,ASSRRTGGMQSNEQF
TRBV20-1,TRBJ2-1,SAPEGRSNGQF
TRBV7-2,TRBJ2-2,ASSLTGGVIGTGELF
TRBV28,TRBJ1-2,ASSRQYGYT
TRBV27,TRBJ1-5,ASSSRRGGKTQN
TRBV28,TRBJ2-3,ASSLDRITTDTQY
TRBV4-2,TRBJ2-1,ASSEAKPGISYNEQF
TRBV20-1,TRBJ2-1,SARDPARGSNEQF
TRBV7-2,TRBJ1-5,ASSLNSLSNQPQH
TRBV3-1,TRBJ2-4,ASSQDPRESGLAKNIQY
TRBV3-1,TRBJ2-3,ASSQRSGRDTQY
TRBV5-1,TRBJ1-4,ASSLDGMGEKLF
TRBV7-2,TRBJ2-7,ASSYASGVYEQY
TRBV5-3,TRBJ1-1,ARSGGHSNTEAF
TRBV20-1,TRBJ2-7,SARPRDRVYEQY
TRBV7-8,TRBJ1-5,ASSFLRGGNQPQH
TRBV4-2,TRBJ1-2,ASSRSTGDNYGYT
TRBV20-1,TRBJ2-1,SAPDLLSYNEQF
TRBV27,TRBJ2-7,ASSLAGNSYEQY
TRBV5-1,TRBJ2-1,ASSPREGIHNEQF
TRBV20-1,TRBJ1-5,SARALAGFDQPQH
TRBV5-1,TRBJ2-5,ASSLVTGGRETQY
TRBV5-6,TRBJ1-2,ASSLDQGLGPGGYT
TRBV9,TRBJ2-2,ASSPDRTVTGELF
TRBV20-1,TRBJ1-5,SARDASGAGNQPQH
TRBV20-1,TRBJ2-7,SAMDYDYGEQY
TRBV10-3,TRBJ2-7,AISESSGTPYEQY
TRBV5-1,TRBJ2-7,ASSPGTSGNEQY
TRBV10-3,TRBJ2-1,AISPEMSSPRRLEQF
TRBV5-1,TRBJ2-1,ASSLRQMTHNEQF
TRBV5-1,TRBJ2-1,ASSGTSGTNEQF
TRBV7-6,TRBJ2-5,ASSSPGQGEIQETQY
TRBV11-3,TRBJ2-1,ASSLDHGGSIKNNEQF
TRBV5-1,TRBJ2-3,ASSRTGSVDTQY
TRBV7-3,TRBJ2-5,ASSRSGRAQETQY
TRBV12-3/TRBV12-4,TRBJ1-5,ASSFRGSNQPQH
TRBV5-1,TRBJ2-1,ASSVTDSSYNEQF
TRBV12-3/TRBV12-4,TRBJ2-5,ASSLEAVMVETQY
TRBV5-1,TRBJ2-7,ASSTGQTYEQY
TRBV20-1,TRBJ1-1,SARPPLGGNTEAF
TRBV19,TRBJ2-1,ASSIAASSYNEQF
TRBV24-1,TRBJ1-5,ATSDRKNQPQH
TRBV5-6,TRBJ1-6,ASSLVDRMNSPLH
TRBV5-1,TRBJ1-1,ASSEGLWVNTEAF
TRBV20-1,TRBJ2-2,SARASAGKNTGELF
TRBV20-1,TRBJ2-7,SARDRAYEQY
TRBV6-4,TRBJ1-2,ASSVSTGLDYGYT
TRBV20-1,TRBJ2-1,SARVVSSGSYNEQF
TRBV28,TRBJ1-5,ASSFLRVGRADGQH
TRBV5-1,TRBJ2-3,ASTWTSSTDTQY